This record looks at one TCR beta chain sequence and its context. Its antigen is unidentified. This entry is derived from a study of STAT5B mutations in CD4+ large granular lymphocyte leukemia. Study findings and constraints: TRBV06-family usage was enriched in top patient clones (8/27) versus controls (2/35).

This CDR3 is built from 14 residues. Trimming left V 2 bases short and J 1 base short, with 8 bases between. CDR1 and CDR2 (germline): MNHNS, SASEGT. Assay: immunoSEQ multiplex PCR; the TCRdb copy retains only in-frame clones and omits some. The table has 30,000 to 40,000 clones, under 80% seen once; the top ten hold approximately 2.4%. The TCR sequence derives from a human donor in good health. The chain employs TRBV6-1 and TRBJ1-1; no clear D. Sequencing used CD4+ T cells from blood buffy coats. CDR3 sequence: CASSESSPNTEAFF. The DNA for the CDR3 is TGTGCCAGCAGTGAATCTAGCCCGAACACTGAAGCTTTCTTT.